A single count supports the clone carrying this T cell receptor beta chain. Its antigen is as yet unknown. This entry belongs to a study of cytomegalovirus exposure and HLA in healthy donors. The PCR was carried out with 60 Vbeta primers and 13 Jbeta primers. Authors' analysis steps: In a later analysis, some 10 million of 75 million to 85 million unique beta chains occurred in at least two donors. TCRdb's table, derived via immunoSEQ multiplex PCR, lists solely in-frame clones and lacks some. Clonal size and the V and J genes are those of that table, whereas D and trimming came from the DNA. The sample consists of roughly 160,000 clones, 75% to 90% of them appearing once. Nominally healthy donors were sampled, though unrecorded immune exposures were likely. Broader study findings: Later work found most CMV-associated TCR beta chains apparently HLA-restricted.

The source is a boy under 10 years old in good health and CMV-seronegative. Input material: PBMCs.

The CDR3 loop reads CASSTPGGGRNYNEQFF. The CDR3 DNA reads as TGTGCCAGTAGTACGCCGGGAGGGGGTAGAAACTACAATGAGCAGTTCTTC. V is TRBV19 and J is TRBJ2-1, with 8 bases identical to TRBD2. The CDR3 extends over 17 amino acids. CDR1 is LNHDA and CDR2 is SQIVND in the germline V gene (reference sequence). Trimming at V came to 4 bases and at J to 3 bases, leaving 11 bases not matched to a gene.